This T cell receptor beta chain derives from a study of cytomegalovirus exposure and HLA in healthy donors (dated by TCRdb to the late 2010s). With regard to the full study: In an earlier analysis of around 540 of the donors, under 300 Gb of sequence data and 100 million or so unique TCR beta sequences from 180 million or so T cells were reported. Around 330 gigabases of sequencing data and 75 million to 85 million unique TCR sequences made up an early release that covered approximately 620 HLA-typed donors. Among the roughly 390 genotyped donors, approximately 77% belonged to the genetic ancestry cluster associated with self-reported Caucasian donors. The study aimed to test whether signatures of past pathogen exposure could be identified by cataloging public T cell receptors. Using immunosequencing, the study profiled T cell repertoires from some 670 subjects and related those repertoires to cytomegalovirus serostatus. In addition to the first cohort of 666 subjects, a separate validation cohort of 130 or so different subjects was used. High-throughput TCR immunosequencing, statistical association of individual TCRs with disease status, and machine learning were combined to predict cytomegalovirus infection status. A later analysis re-examined previously published TCR beta repertoires from roughly 650 donors and added high-resolution HLA genotyping to investigate patterns of TCR occurrence. Rather than drawing on any new phenotypic data, the later analysis identified candidate immune exposures from TCR beta sequences and the way those sequences occurred across donors. An earlier analysis of some 500 of the donors applied high-throughput TCR beta sequencing to assess whether each TCR beta V gene segment acted as functional or pseudogenic. Donor age, sex, ethnicity and CMV serostatus were compiled together with the repertoire data. A later genetic analysis used genome-wide SNP genotypes for 398 of the 666 donors, treating that subset as a discovery cohort. All discovery cohort repertoires had been generated on a single sequencing platform. Class I and class II HLA loci were covered by the typing at four-digit resolution. Typing coverage varied by locus: roughly 620-630 donors for A, B, C, DRB1 and DQB1; some 520 for DQA1; over 600 for DPA1; some 470 for DPB1. Because of strong linkage in the cohort, roughly five DR-DQ haplotypes were treated as single units for association and clustering. Among some 400 genotyped donors of the cohort, an average of around 250,000 unique TCR beta nucleotide sequences was sequenced per donor, of which approximately 18% were non-productive.

Overall results and qualifications from the work: An association between a missense DCLRE1C variant and V-gene and J-gene trimming of TCR beta chains was found in a later genetic analysis and replicated in an independent cohort. In a later analysis, several top co-occurrence clusters were reported to appear linked to parvovirus B19, influenza, CMV and Epstein-Barr virus. The study gave a list of some 150 TCR beta chains associated with cytomegalovirus. HLA typing was unavailable for some donors at each locus, so association tests used only the typed subset. Some IMGT-functional V segments, including TRBV6-2 and TRBV6-3, could not be told apart with the 87-base-pair reads, so those segments were excluded. Assigning TCR associations to individual alleles was difficult when HLA alleles, especially DR and DQ, strongly co-occurred. The presence/absence analyses assumed that sequencing depth was roughly uniform across donors, and that assumption may not be true. According to a later analysis, most CMV-associated TCR beta chains appeared to be HLA-restricted, and the HLA associations seemed to be driven largely by CMV exposure. Specific HLA alleles were associated with roughly 17,000 TCR beta sequences at a false discovery rate of 0.05 in a later analysis. The authors suggested that the approach could potentially be generalized to other disease states and immunological phenotypes. CMV serostatus was the only immune exposure information available for the cohort. The classifier was reported to diagnose cytomegalovirus status with high specificity and sensitivity in both the original cohort and the validation cohort. A further reported finding was that TCR beta sequences accurately predicted the HLA-A and HLA-B alleles for most subjects in the first cohort. This cohort had only TCR beta chains sequenced, and the lack of alpha or paired-chain data limited which features could be detected. The sequencing pipeline was judged likely to have produced a cluster of highly shared sequence variants as a technical artifact. In a later genetic analysis, fewer N-insertions in productive TCRs were reported among donors in an Asian-associated ancestry cluster than the 666-donor mean. Because counts were too low, more than 15 rarely observed V segments, including chromosome 9 orphons, were left out of the earlier analysis of 587 of the donors. In vitro tests confirmed that three of the cytomegalovirus-associated TCR beta chains recognize cytomegalovirus antigens. Correlated functional status among segregating V segments might be attributable to linkage disequilibrium, but an unknown experimental factor could not be ruled out. In a later analysis, the rate of TCR association differed among HLA loci, with DRB1 alleles having the most associated TCRs and HLA-C alleles having the fewest. Across donors, most TCR sequences were observed very rarely, whereas some public TCRs were present in many individuals. In an earlier analysis of more than 500 of the donors, most TCR beta V segments appeared in productive rearrangements about 87% or about 30% of the time, broadly matching IMGT annotations. In a later analysis, HLA-associated TCR beta chains were found to be more clonally expanded and to have lower generation probabilities than equally common non-associated chains.

From a lookup of the germline V gene, CDR1 and CDR2 are SNHLY and FYNNEI. The CDR3, cysteine through phenylalanine, is 12 amino acids long. The DNA shown is the 36-base CDR3, in frame from base 1. The cohort comprised around 700 healthy bone marrow donors. All cohort members were sampled while nominally healthy, although unrecorded immune exposures were likely present. The donor tested CMV seronegative and was one of the 352 seronegative cohort members. A peripheral blood sample was provided by each donor, and peripheral blood mononuclear cells were used for TCR beta sequencing. Genomic DNA was extracted from the blood cell samples with the Qiagen DNeasy Blood Extraction Kit. Library prep was done by the immunoSEQ multiplex PCR assay. A mixture of 60 forward primers for TCR Vbeta segments and 13 reverse primers for TCR Jbeta segments was used in the multiplex PCR. Amplification of the CDR3 region of rearranged TCR beta genes was performed with a multiplex PCR assay on genomic DNA. Amplified TCR beta libraries were sequenced as 87-base-pair reads on the Illumina HiSeq System. The study's own analysis went as follows. Across the roughly 700 repertoires, a later analysis counted 75 million to 90 million unique TCR beta chains, around 11 million of which were shared by at least two donors. A nearest-neighbor algorithm error-corrected the raw reads and collapsed the reads into unique sequences, merging closely related sequences to remove PCR and sequencing errors. Alignment of CDR3 sequences to IMGT reference sequences was used to assign V, D and J gene segments. Each retained sequence needed at least a six-nucleotide match to both a V gene segment and a J gene segment. Rearrangements were classified as productive when the CDR3 lacked stop codons and remained in frame with V and J, and all other rearrangements were classified as non-productive. CDR3 was defined according to IMGT convention as the region running from the second conserved V-encoded cysteine to the conserved J-encoded phenylalanine. The earlier analysis of a few hundred of the donors excluded sequences that lacked an unambiguous match to a single V gene segment. In an earlier analysis of almost 600 of the donors, a V segment was called functional when productive rearrangements were above 56.7%, and segregating when the standard deviation between donors exceeded 5%. To diagnose cytomegalovirus status from the catalog of TCR beta chain sequences, a statistical classification framework was built. A later analysis assigned V and J genes by comparing TCR nucleotide sequences with IMGT/GENE-DB human TR gene sequences. In a later analysis, CDR3 sequences and most-parsimonious VDJ recombination scenarios were assigned using the TCRdist pipeline. A later analysis defined each TCR beta chain by its CDR3 amino acid sequence plus V-gene family, and excluded reads lacking a unique V-gene family. A later analysis removed 600 or so highly shared, low-generation-probability nucleotide sequences to deal with suspected cross-contamination and a sequencing artifact. In a later analysis, a clonal expansion index was calculated for each public chain from normalized within-repertoire ranks of inferred template counts. Generation probabilities in a later analysis came from a VDJ recombination model fitted to out-of-frame rearrangements, and those results were checked against IGoR. In a later analysis, hypergeometric tests were used to score TCR-TCR, TCR-HLA and TCR-CMV co-occurrence, with a repertoire-size bias correction applied to TCR pairs. False discovery rates were estimated in a later analysis by permuting HLA or CMV assignments 20 times. In a later analysis, co-occurring TCRs were grouped using DBSCAN, and TCRdist sequence similarity was added for clustering within HLA-allele-positive subsets. Repertoires with fewer than 30,000 or more than 120,000 public chains were left out of co-occurrence clustering, as were roughly five repertoires with anomalous nucleotide sharing. The table comes from immuneACCESS by way of TCRdb, which keeps in-frame sequences with V and J called. Part of the clones is missing from these tables; in studies checked, under half for an unresolved V gene and the rest for unknown reasons. D and trimming come from the DNA, and the V and J calls and clone size come from that table. The sample table holds about 120,000 clones, of which around 81% were seen once. Approximately 2.2% of the sample lies in the top ten.

Regarding this clone: No antigen is known for it. The input lacks base qualities; no much larger clone sits a single base away.

The origin of this receptor is a woman aged 40 to 49 in good health and CMV-seronegative. The V and J segments used are TRBV2 and TRBJ2-5; TRBD2 is possibly the D segment (6 matching bases). The last part of the DNA fits TRBJ2-7 better; the J call may be wrong. Sequencing was carried out using PBMCs. The nucleotide sequence is TGTGCCAGCAGGCGCGGGGCCTACGAGCAGTACTTC. Its protein product is CASRRGAYEQYF.